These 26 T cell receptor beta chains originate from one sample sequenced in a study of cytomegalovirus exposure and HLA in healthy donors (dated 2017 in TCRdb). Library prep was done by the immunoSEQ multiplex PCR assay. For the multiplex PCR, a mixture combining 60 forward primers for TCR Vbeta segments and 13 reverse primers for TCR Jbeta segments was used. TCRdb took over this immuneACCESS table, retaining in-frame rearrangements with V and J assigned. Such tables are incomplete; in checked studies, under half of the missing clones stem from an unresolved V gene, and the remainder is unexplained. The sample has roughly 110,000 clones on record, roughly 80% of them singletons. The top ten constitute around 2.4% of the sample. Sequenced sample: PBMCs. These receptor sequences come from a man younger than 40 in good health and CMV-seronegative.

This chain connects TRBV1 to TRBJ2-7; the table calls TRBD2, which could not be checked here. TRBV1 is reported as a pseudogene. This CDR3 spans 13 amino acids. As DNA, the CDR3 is TGCACCAGCAGCCATCGGGAGGCGCGGGAGCAGTACTTC. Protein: CTSSHREAREQYF.

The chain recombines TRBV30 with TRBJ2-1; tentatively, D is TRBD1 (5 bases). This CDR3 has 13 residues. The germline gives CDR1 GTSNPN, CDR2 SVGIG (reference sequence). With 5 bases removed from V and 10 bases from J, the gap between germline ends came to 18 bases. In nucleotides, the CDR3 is TGTGCCTGGGAAGATCAGGGCCGGCGGGAGCAGTTCTTC. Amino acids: CAWEDQGRREQFF.

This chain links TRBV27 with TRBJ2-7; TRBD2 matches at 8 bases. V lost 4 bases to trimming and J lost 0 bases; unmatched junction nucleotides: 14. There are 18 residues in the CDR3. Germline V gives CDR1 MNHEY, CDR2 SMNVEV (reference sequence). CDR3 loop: CASSSPGGGDPSSYEQYF. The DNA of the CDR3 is TGTGCCAGCAGTTCCCCGGGAGGGGGGGACCCTAGCTCCTACGAGCAGTACTTC.

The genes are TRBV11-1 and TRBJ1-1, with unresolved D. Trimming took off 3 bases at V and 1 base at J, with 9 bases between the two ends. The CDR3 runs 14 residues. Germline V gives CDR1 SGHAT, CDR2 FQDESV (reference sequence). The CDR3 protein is CASSLTQTNTEAFF. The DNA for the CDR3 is TGTGCCAGCAGCTTGACTCAGACGAACACTGAAGCTTTCTTT.

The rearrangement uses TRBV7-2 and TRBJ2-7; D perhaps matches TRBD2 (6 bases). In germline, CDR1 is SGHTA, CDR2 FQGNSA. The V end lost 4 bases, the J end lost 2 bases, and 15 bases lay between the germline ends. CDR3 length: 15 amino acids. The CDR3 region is CASSSSGTGPYEQYF. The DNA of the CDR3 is TGTGCCAGCAGCTCATCCGGGACTGGACCCTACGAGCAGTACTTC. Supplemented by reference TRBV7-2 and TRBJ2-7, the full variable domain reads GAGVSQSPSNKVTEKGKDVELRCDPISGHTALYWYRQSLGQGLEFLIYFQGNSAPDKSGLPSDRFSAERTGGSVSTLTIQRTQQEDSAVYLCASSSSGTGPYEQYFGPGTRLTVT.

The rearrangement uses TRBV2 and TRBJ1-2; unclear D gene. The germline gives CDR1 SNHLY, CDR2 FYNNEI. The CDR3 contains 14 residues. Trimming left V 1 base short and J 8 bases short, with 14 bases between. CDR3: CASSEGAQTVGYTF. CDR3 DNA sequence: TGTGCCAGCAGTGAAGGAGCCCAAACGGTCGGCTACACCTTC.

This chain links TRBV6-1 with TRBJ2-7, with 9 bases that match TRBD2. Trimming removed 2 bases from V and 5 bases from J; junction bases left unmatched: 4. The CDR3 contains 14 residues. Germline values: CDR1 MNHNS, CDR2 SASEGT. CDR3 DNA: TGTGCCAGCAGTGAAAGGACTAGCGTCCACGAGCAGTACTTC. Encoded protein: CASSERTSVHEQYF.

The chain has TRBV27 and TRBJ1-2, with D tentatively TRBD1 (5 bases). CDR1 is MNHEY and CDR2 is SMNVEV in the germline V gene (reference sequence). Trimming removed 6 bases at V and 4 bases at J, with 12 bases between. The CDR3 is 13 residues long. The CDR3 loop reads CASRDDSRYGYTF. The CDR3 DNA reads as TGTGCCAGCAGAGACGACAGTCGCTATGGCTACACCTTC.

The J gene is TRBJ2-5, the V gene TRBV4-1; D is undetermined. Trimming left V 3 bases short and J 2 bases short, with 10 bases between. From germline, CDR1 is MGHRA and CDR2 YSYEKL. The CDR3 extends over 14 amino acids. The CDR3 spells CASSHMGLQETQYF. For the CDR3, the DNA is TGCGCCAGCAGCCATATGGGCCTACAAGAGACCCAGTACTTC.

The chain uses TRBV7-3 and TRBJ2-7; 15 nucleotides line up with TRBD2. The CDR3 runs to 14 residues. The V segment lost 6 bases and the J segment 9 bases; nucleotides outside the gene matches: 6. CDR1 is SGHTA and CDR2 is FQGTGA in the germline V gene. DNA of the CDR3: TGTGCCAGCAGTCGGACTAGCGGGGGGGCCGTGCAGTACTTC. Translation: CASSRTSGGAVQYF.

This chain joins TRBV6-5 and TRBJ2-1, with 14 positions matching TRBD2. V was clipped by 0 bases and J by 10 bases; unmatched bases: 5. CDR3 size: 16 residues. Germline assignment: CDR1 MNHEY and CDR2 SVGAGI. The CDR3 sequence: CASSYSGTSGGGEQFF. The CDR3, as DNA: TGTGCCAGCAGTTACTCCGGGACTAGCGGGGGCGGGGAGCAGTTCTTC.

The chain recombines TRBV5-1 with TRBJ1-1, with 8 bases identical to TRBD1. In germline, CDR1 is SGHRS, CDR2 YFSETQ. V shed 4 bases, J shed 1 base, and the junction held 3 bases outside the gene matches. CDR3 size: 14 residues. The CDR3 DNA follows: TGCGCCAGCAGCGTCGACAGGGGGAACACTGAAGCTTTCTTT. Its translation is CASSVDRGNTEAFF.

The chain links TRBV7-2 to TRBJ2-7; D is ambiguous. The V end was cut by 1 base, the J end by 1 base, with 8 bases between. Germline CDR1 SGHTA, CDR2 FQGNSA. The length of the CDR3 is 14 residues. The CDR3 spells CASSLVLLSYEQYF. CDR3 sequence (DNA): TGTGCCAGCAGCTTAGTCCTCTTATCCTACGAGCAGTACTTC. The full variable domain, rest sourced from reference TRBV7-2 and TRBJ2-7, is GAGVSQSPSNKVTEKGKDVELRCDPISGHTALYWYRQSLGQGLEFLIYFQGNSAPDKSGLPSDRFSAERTGGSVSTLTIQRTQQEDSAVYLCASSLVLLSYEQYFGPGTRLTVT.

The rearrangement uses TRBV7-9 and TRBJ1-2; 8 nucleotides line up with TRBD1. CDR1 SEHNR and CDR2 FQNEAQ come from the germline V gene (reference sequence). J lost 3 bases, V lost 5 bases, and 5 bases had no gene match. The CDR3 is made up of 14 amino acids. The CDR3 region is CASSPQGADYGYTF. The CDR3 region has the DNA TGTGCCAGCAGCCCTCAGGGGGCCGACTATGGCTACACCTTC.

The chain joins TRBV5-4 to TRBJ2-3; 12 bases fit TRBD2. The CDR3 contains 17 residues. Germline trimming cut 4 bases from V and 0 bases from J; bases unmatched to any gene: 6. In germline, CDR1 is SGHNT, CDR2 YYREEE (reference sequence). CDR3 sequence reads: CASSPGLAGPSTDTQYF. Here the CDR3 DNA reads TGTGCCAGCAGCCCCGGACTAGCGGGACCCAGCACAGATACGCAGTATTTT. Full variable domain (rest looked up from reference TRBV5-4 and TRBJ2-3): ETGVTQSPTHLIKTRGQQVTLRCSSQSGHNTVSWYQQALGQGPQFIFQYYREEENGRGNFPPRFSGLQFPNYSSELNVNALELDDSALYLCASSPGLAGPSTDTQYFGPGTRLTVL.

CDR3 in amino acids: CAWSPITVTGELFF. The CDR3, as DNA: TGTGCCTGGAGTCCTATCACAGTCACCGGGGAGCTGTTTTTT. V usage is TRBV30 and J usage is TRBJ2-2; D unclear. The CDR3 runs 14 residues. V was shortened by 2 bases and J by 4 bases, with 11 bases between the two germline ends. From germline, CDR1 is GTSNPN and CDR2 SVGIG (reference sequence).

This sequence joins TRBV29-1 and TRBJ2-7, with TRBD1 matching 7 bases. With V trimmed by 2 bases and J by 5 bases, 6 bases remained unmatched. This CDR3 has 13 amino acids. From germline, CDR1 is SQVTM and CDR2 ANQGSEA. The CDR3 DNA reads TGCAGCGTTGAAATATGGACAGGAGACGAGCAGTACTTC. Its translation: CSVEIWTGDEQYF.

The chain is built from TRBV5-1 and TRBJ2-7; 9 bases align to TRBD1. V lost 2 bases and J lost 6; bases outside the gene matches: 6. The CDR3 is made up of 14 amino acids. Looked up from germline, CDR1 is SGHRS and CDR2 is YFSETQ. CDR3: CASSLWDRVSEQYF. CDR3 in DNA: TGCGCCAGCAGCTTATGGGACAGGGTCTCCGAGCAGTACTTC.

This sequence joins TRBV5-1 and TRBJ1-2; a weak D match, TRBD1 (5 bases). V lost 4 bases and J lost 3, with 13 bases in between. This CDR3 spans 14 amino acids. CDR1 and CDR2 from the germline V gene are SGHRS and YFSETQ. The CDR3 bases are TGCGCCAGCAGCCCGGGGGACGAGGACTATGGCTACACCTTC. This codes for CASSPGDEDYGYTF.

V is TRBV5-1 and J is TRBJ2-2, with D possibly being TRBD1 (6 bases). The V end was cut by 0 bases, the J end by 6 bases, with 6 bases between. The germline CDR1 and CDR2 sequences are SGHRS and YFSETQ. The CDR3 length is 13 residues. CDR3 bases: TGCGCCAGCAGCTTGGAGGGGGCCGGGGAGCTGTTTTTT. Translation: CASSLEGAGELFF.

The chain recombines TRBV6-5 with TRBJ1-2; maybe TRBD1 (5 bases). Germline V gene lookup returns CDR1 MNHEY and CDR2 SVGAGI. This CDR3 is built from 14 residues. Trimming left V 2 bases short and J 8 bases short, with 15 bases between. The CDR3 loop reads CASSYPGGGRGYTF. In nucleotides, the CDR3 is TGTGCCAGCAGTTACCCGGGGGGAGGGAGAGGCTACACCTTC.

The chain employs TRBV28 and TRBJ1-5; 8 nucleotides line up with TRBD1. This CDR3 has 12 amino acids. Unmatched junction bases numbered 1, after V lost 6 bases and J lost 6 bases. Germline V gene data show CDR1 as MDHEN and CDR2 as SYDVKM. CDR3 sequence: CASSQGAQPQHF. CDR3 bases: TGTGCCAGCAGCCAGGGGGCTCAGCCCCAGCATTTT.

CDR3 amino acids: CASSLTDTGYGYTF. The CDR3 DNA is TGTGCCAGCAGCCTAACCGATACAGGGTACGGCTACACCTTC. The chain recombines TRBV28 with TRBJ1-2; D perhaps matches TRBD1 (6 bases). This CDR3 has 14 amino acids. Trimming stripped 6 bases from V and 8 bases from J, with 19 bases between. CDR1 and CDR2 from the germline V gene are MDHEN and SYDVKM.

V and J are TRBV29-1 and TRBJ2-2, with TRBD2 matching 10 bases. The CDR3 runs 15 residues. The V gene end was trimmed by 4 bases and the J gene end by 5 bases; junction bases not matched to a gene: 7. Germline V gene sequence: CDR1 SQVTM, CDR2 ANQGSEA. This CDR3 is CSVGASGRSTGELFF. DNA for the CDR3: TGCAGCGTTGGGGCTAGCGGGAGATCAACCGGGGAGCTGTTTTTT.

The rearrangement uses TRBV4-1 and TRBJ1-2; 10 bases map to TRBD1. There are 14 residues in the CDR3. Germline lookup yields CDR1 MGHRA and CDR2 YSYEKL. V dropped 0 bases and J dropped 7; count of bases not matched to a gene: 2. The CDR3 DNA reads TGCGCCAGCAGCCAAGAGGGGACAGGGGTTGGCTACACCTTC. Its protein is CASSQEGTGVGYTF.

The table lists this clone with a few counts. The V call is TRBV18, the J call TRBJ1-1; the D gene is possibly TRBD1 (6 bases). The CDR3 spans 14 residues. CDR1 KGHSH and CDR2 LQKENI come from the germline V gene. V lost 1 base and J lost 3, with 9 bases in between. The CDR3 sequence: CASSPRAGDTEAFF. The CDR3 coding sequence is TGTGCCAGCTCACCACGGGCAGGGGACACTGAAGCTTTCTTT.